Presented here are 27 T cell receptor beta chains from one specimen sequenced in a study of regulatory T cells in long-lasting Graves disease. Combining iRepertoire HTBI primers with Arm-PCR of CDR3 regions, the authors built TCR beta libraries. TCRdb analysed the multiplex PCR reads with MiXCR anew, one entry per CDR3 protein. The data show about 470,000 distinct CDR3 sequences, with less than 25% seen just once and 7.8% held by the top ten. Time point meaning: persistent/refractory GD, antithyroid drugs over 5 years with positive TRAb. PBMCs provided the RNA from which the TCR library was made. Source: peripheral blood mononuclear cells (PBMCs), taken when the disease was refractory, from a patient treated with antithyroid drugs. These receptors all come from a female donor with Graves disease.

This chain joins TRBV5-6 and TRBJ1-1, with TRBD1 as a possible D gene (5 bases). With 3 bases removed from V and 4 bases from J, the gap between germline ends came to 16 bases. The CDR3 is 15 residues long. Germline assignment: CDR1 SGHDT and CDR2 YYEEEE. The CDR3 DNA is TGTGCCAGCAGCTCCCCAGGGCAGGGAGTCACTGAAGCTTTCTTT. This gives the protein CASSSPGQGVTEAFF.

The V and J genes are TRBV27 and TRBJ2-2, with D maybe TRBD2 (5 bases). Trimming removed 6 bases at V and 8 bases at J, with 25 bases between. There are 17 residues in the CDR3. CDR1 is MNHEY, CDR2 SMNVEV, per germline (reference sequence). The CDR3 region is CASSEIGGGKVKGELFF. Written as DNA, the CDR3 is TGTGCCAGCAGCGAAATAGGAGGCGGAAAGGTGAAAGGGGAGCTGTTTTTT.

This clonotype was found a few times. The CDR3 DNA reads TGTGCCAGCAGACCTACAGGCGGGACGGGGGCGACCCAGTACTTC. Amino acids: CASRPTGGTGATQYF. The chain joins TRBV6-1 to TRBJ2-5, with D tentatively TRBD1 or TRBD2 (6 bases each). Trimming took off 6 bases at V and 7 bases at J, with 21 bases between the two ends. Germline CDR1 MNHNS, CDR2 SASEGT. The CDR3 sequence is 15 residues long.

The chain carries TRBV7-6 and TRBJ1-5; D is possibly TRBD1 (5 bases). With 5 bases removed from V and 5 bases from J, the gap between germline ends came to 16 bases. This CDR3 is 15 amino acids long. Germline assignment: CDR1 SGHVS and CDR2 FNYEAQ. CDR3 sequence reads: CASSPATGADQPQHF. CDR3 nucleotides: TGTGCCAGCAGCCCCGCGACCGGGGCCGATCAGCCCCAGCATTTT.

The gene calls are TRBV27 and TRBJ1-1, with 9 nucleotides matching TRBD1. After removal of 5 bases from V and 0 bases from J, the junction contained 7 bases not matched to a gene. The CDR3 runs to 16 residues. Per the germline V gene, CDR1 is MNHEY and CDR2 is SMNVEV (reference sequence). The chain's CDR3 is CASSPPGQGLNTEAFF. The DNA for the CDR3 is TGTGCCAGCAGTCCGCCGGGACAGGGTTTGAACACTGAAGCTTTCTTT.

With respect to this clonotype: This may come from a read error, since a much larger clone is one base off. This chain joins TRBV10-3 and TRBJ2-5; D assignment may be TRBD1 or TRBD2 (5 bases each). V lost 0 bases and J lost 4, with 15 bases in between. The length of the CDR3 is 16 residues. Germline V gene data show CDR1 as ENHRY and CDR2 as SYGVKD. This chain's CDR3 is CAISESKHGAGETQYF. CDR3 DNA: TGTGCCATCAGTGAGTCCAAACACGGGGCTGGAGAGACCCAGTACTTC.

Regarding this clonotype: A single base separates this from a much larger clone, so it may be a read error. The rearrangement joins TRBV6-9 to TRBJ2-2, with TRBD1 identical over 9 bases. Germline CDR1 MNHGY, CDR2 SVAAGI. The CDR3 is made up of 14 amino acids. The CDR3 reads CASSLQGAGGELLF. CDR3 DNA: TGTGCCAGCAGTTTACAGGGGGCTGGCGGGGAGCTGCTTTTT.

The DNA for the CDR3 is TGTGCCAGCAGCGCAACCGGGACCCCTCAGGGGACCCAGTACTTC. Residues: CASSATGTPQGTQYF. The chain joins TRBV9 to TRBJ2-5; D is tentatively TRBD1 or TRBD2 (5 bases each). Germline CDR1 SGDLS, CDR2 YYNGEE. The CDR3 extends over 15 amino acids. V was cut by 3 bases and J by 7 bases, with 19 bases left in between.

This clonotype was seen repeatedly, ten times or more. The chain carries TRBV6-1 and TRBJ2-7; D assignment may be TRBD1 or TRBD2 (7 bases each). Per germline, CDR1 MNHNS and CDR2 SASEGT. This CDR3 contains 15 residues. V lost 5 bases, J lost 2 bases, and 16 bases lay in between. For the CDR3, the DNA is TGTGCCAGCAGTCAAGACAGGGAGGGAACCTACGAGCAGTACTTC. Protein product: CASSQDREGTYEQYF.

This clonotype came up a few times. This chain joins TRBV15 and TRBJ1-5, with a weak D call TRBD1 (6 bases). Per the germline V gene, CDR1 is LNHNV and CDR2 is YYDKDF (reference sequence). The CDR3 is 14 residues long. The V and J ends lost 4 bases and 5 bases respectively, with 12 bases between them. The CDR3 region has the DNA TGTGCCACCAGCAACGGACAGATTGATCAGCCCCAGCATTTT. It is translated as CATSNGQIDQPQHF.

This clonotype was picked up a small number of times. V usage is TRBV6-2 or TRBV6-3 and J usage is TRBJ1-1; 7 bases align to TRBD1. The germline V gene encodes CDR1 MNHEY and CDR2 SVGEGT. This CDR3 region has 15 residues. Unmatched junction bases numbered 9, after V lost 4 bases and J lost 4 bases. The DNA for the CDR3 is TGTGCCAGCAGTTCTACCGACAGGGTACCCACTGAAGCTTTCTTT. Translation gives CASSSTDRVPTEAFF.

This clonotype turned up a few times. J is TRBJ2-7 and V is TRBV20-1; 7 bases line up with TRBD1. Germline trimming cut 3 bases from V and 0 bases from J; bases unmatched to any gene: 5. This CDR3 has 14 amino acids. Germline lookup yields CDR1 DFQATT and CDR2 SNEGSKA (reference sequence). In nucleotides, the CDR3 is TGCAGTGCTAGTAGGGGGCGCCGCTCCTACGAGCAGTACTTC. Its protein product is CSASRGRRSYEQYF.

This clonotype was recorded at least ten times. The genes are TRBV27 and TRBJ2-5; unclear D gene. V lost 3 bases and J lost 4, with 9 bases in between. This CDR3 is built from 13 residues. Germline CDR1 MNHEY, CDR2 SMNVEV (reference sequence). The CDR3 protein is CASSFGQAETQYF. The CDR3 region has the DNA TGTGCCAGCAGTTTTGGCCAGGCAGAGACCCAGTACTTC.

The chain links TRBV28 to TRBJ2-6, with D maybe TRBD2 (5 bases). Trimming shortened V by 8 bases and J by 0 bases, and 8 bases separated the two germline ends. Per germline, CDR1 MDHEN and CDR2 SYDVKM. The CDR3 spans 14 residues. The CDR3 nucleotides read TGTGCCAGCCAGCGGAGCTCTGGGGCCAACGTCCTGACTTTC. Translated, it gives CASQRSSGANVLTF.

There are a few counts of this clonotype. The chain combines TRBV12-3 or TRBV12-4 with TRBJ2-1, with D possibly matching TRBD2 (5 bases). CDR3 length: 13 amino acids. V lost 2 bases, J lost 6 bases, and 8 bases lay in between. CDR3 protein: CASSLIASNEQFF. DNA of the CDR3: TGTGCCAGCAGTTTAATAGCGTCCAATGAGCAGTTCTTC.

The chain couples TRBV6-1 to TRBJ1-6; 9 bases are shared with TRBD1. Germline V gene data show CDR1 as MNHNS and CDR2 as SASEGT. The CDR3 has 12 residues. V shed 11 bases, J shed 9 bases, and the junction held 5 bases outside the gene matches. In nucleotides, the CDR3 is TGTGCCCACAGGGGGCTCACTTCACCCCTCCACTTT. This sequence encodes CAHRGLTSPLHF.

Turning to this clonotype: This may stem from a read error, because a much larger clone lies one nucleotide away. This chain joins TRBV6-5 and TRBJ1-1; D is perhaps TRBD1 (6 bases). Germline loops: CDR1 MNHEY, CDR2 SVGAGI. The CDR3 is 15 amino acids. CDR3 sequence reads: CASSYGLTGTTGAFF. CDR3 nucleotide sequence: TGTGCCAGCAGTTACGGATTAACAGGGACCACTGGAGCTTTCTTT.

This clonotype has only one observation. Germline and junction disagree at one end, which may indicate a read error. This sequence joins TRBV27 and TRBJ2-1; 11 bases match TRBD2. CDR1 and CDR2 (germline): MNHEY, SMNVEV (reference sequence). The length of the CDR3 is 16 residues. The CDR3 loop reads CASSLTSGSSYNGQFF. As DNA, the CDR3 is TGTGCCAGCAGTTTAACTAGCGGGAGCTCCTACAATGGGCAGTTCTTC.

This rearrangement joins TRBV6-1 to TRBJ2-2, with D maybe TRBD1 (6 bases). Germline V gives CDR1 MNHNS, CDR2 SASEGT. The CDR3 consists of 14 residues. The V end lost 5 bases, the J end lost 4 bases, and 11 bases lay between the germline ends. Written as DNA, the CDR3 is TGTGCCAGCAGTCCAGGGGCCTCCACCGGGGAGCTGTTTTTT. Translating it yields CASSPGASTGELFF.

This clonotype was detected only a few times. Here the CDR3 reads CASTPTSGRTAAYEQYF. CDR3 in DNA: TGTGCCAGCACCCCGACTAGCGGGAGAACGGCTGCCTACGAGCAGTACTTC. V is TRBV6-1 and J is TRBJ2-7, with TRBD2 matching over 12 bases. CDR3 size: 17 residues. Germline assignment: CDR1 MNHNS and CDR2 SASEGT. With 7 bases clipped from V and 2 bases from J, the junction kept 12 bases outside the gene matches.

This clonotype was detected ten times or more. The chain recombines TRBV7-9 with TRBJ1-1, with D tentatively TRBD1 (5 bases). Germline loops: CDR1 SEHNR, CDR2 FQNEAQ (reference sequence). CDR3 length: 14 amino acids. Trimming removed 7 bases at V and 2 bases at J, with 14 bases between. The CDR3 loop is CASIARGDNTEAFF. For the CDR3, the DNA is TGTGCCAGCATCGCTCGGGGGGACAACACTGAAGCTTTCTTT. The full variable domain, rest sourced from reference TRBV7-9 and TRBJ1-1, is DTGVSQNPRHKITKRGQNVTFRCDPISEHNRLYWYRQTLGQGPEFLTYFQNEAQLEKSRLLSDRFSAERPKGSFSTLEIQRTEQGDSAMYLCASIARGDNTEAFFGQGTRLTVV.

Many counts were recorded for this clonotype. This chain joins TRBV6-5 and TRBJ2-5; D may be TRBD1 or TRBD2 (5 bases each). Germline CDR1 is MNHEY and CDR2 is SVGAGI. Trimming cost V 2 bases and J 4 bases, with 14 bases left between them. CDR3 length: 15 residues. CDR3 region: CASSYREGFGETQYF. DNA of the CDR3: TGTGCCAGCAGTTACAGAGAGGGGTTCGGAGAGACCCAGTACTTC.

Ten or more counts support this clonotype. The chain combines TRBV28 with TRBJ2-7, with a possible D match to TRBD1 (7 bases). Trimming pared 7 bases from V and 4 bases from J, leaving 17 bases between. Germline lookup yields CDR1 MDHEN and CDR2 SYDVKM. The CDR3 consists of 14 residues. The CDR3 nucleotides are TGTGCCAGCACCTCAGGGGGAGGACTTTACGAGCAGTACTTC. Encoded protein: CASTSGGGLYEQYF.

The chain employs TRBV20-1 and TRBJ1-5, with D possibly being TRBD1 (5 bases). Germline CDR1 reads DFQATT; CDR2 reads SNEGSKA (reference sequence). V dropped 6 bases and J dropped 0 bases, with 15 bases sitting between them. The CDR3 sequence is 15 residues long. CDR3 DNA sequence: TGCAGTGCCGGGAGGAGGGGAACTAGCAATCAGCCCCAGCATTTT. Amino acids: CSAGRRGTSNQPQHF.

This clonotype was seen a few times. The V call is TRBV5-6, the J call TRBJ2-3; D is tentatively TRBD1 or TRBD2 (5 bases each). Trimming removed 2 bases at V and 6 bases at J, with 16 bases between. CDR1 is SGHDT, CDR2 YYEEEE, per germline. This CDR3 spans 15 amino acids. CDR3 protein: CASSFYQGRGDTQYF. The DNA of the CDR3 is TGTGCCAGCAGCTTTTACCAGGGACGCGGGGATACGCAGTATTTT.

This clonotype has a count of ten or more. The CDR3 reads CSATGTGSSYEQYF. DNA for the CDR3: TGCAGTGCTACCGGGACAGGAAGCTCCTACGAGCAGTACTTC. This chain uses TRBV20-1 with TRBJ2-7; 8 bases align to TRBD1. V dropped 4 bases and J dropped 0; count of bases not matched to a gene: 5. The CDR3 loop spans 14 amino acids. The germline CDR1 and CDR2 sequences are DFQATT and SNEGSKA (reference sequence).

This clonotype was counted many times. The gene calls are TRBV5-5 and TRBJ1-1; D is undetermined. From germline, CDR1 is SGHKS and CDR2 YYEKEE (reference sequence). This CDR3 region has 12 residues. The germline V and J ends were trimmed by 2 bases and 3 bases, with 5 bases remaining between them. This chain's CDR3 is CASSFAYTEAFF. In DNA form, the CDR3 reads TGTGCCAGCAGCTTCGCATACACTGAAGCTTTCTTT.